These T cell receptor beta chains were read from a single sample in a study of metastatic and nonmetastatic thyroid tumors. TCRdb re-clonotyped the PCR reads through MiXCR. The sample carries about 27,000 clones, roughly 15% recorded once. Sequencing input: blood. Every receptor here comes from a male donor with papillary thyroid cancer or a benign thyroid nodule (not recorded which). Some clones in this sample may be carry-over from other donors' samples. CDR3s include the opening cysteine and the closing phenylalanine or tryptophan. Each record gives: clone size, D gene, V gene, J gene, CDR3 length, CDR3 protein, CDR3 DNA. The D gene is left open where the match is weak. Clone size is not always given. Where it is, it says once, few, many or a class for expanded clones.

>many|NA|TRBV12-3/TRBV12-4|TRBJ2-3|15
CASSLAGAWGDTQYF
TGTGCCAGCAGTTTAGCGGGAGCCTGGGGAGATACGCAGTATTTT
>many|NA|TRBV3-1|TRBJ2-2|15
CASSLGSGGPGELFF
TGTGCCAGCAGCCTAGGTTCGGGCGGGCCCGGGGAGCTGTTTTTT
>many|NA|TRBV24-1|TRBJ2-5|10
CATPRETQYF
TGTGCCACTCCCCGAGAGACCCAGTACTTC
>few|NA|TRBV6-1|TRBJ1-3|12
CASILGGTDIYF
TGTGCCAGCATCCTTGGCGGGACCGACATATATTTT
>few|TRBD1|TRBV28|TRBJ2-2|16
CASSPRDSANTGELFF
TGTGCCAGCAGTCCTCGGGACAGTGCGAACACCGGGGAGCTGTTTTTT
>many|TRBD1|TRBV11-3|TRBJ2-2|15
CASSPSGTGAGELFF
TGTGCCAGCAGCCCCTCCGGGACAGGGGCCGGGGAGCTGTTTTTT
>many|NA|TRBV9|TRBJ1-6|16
CASSVSGGTYNSPLHF
TGTGCCAGCAGCGTATCCGGGGGAACCTATAATTCACCCCTCCACTTT
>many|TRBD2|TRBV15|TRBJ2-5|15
CATSRDSGGAETQYF
TGTGCCACCAGCAGAGATAGCGGGGGGGCCGAGACCCAGTACTTC
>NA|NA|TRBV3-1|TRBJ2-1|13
CASSRRQFSEQFF
TGTGCCAGCAGCCGTCGACAGTTCAGTGAGCAGTTCTTC
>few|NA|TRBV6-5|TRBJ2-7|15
CASIYSCSVAYEQYF
TGTGCCAGCATTTACTCGTGCAGCGTCGCCTACGAGCAGTACTTC
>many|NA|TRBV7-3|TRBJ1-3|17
CASSRGGYPVSGNTIYF
TGTGCCAGCAGCCGGGGGGGTTATCCGGTCTCTGGAAACACCATATATTTT
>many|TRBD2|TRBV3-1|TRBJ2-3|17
CASSQELAGVEADTQYF
TGTGCCAGCAGCCAAGAACTAGCGGGAGTAGAAGCAGATACGCAGTATTTT
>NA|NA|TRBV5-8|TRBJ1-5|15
CASSLEHSLVRPQHF
TGTGCCAGCAGCCTAGAACACAGCCTGGTAAGGCCCCAGCATTTT
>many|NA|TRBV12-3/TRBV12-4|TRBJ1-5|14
CASSLGASNQPQHF
TGTGCCAGCAGTTTGGGGGCCAGCAATCAGCCCCAGCATTTT
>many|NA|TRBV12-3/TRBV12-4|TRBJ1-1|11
CASSLGAEAFF
TGTGCCAGCAGTTTAGGGGCTGAAGCTTTCTTT
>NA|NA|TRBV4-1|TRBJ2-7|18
CASSQDSWLAWGVLEQYF
TGCGCCAGCAGCCAAGATTCGTGGCTAGCCTGGGGAGTTCTCGAGCAGTACTTC
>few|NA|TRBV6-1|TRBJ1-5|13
CASSEAEGQPQHF
TGTGCCAGCAGTGAAGCGGAGGGGCAGCCCCAGCATTTT
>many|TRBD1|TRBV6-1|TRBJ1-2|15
CASSDGDRGFHGYTF
TGTGCCAGCAGCGACGGGGACAGGGGTTTCCATGGCTACACCTTC
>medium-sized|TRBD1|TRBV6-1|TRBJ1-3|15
CASIETGQAGNTIYF
TGTGCCAGCATCGAGACTGGACAGGCTGGAAACACCATATATTTT
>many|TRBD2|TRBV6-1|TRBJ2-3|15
CASRRSGISTDTQYF
TGTGCCAGCAGGCGGAGCGGGATTAGCACAGATACGCAGTATTTT
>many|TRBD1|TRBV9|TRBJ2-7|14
CASNPTGSPYEQYF
TGTGCCAGCAACCCGACAGGGAGCCCCTACGAGCAGTACTTC
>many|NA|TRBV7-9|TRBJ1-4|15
CASSLEAQGWEKLFF
TGTGCCAGCAGCTTAGAAGCCCAGGGTTGGGAAAAACTGTTTTTT
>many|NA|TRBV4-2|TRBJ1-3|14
CASSQGASGNTIYF
TGTGCCAGCAGCCAGGGGGCCTCTGGAAACACCATATATTTT
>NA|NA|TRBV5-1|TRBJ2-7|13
CASSLARFDEQYF
TGCGCCAGCAGCTTGGCCAGATTCGACGAGCAGTACTTC
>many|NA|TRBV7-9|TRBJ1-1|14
CASSLVGEGTEAFF
TGTGCCAGCAGCTTAGTCGGGGAGGGCACTGAAGCTTTCTTT
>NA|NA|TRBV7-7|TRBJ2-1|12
CASHRSLNEQFF
TGTGCCAGCCACAGGTCTCTGAATGAGCAGTTCTTC
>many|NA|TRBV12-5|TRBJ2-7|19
CASGLVLGRDSRTSYEQYF
TGTGCTAGTGGTTTGGTACTGGGGAGAGACAGCCGCACCTCCTACGAGCAGTACTTC
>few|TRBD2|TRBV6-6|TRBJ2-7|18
CANSYAGGGRESPYEQYF
TGTGCCAACAGTTACGCGGGGGGTGGTCGGGAGTCCCCCTACGAGCAGTACTTC
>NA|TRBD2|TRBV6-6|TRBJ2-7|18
CASSYSPPSGGLSYEQYF
TGTGCCAGCAGCTATTCGCCCCCTAGCGGGGGGCTCTCCTACGAGCAGTACTTC
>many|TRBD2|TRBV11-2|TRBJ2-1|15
CASSSWTSGSDEQFF
TGTGCCAGCAGCTCCTGGACTAGCGGGAGCGATGAGCAGTTCTTC
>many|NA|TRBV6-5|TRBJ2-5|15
CASSYSLQGMETQYF
TGTGCCAGCAGTTACTCTCTGCAGGGGATGGAGACCCAGTACTTC
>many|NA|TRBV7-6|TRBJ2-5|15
CASSPGSSRAETQYF
TGTGCCAGCAGCCCGGGATCTTCGCGAGCAGAGACCCAGTACTTC
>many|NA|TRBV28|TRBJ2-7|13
CASSFSGDYEQYF
TGTGCCAGCAGTTTTAGCGGAGACTACGAGCAGTACTTC
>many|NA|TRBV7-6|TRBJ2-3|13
CASSFLVGDTQYF
TGTGCCAGCAGCTTCCTCGTGGGGGATACGCAGTATTTT
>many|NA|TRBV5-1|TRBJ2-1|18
CASSLGRLGQDTYNEQFF
TGCGCCAGCAGCTTGGGCCGGTTGGGACAAGATACCTACAATGAGCAGTTCTTC
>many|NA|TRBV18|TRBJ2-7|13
CASSPPSGYEQYF
TGTGCCAGCTCACCACCGAGCGGCTACGAGCAGTACTTC
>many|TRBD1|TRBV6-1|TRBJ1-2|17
CASSKGGDRAGNYGYTF
TGTGCCAGCAGCAAAGGAGGTGACAGGGCGGGAAACTATGGCTACACCTTC
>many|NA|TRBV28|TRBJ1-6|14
CASSLRDLNSPLHF
TGTGCCAGCAGTTTGAGGGACTTAAATTCACCCCTCCACTTT
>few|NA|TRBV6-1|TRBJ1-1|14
CASSEMDQAAEAFF
TGTGCCAGCAGTGAAATGGACCAGGCTGCTGAAGCTTTCTTT
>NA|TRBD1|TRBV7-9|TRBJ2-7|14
CASSPPGQPYEQYF
TGTGCCAGCAGCCCCCCGGGACAGCCCTACGAGCAGTACTTC
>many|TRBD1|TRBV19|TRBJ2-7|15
CASSSAGGGGYEQYF
TGTGCCAGTAGTTCAGCAGGGGGCGGCGGCTACGAGCAGTACTTC
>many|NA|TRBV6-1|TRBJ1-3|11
CASSRENTIYF
TGTGCCAGCAGCCGAGAAAACACCATATATTTT